Following are 15 T cell receptor beta chains from one sample sequenced in a study of T cells in Graves' hyperthyroidism and ophthalmopathy. TCR beta CDR3 region amplification was performed from RNA transcripts. When the TCR CDR3 underwent first-round RT-PCR, the HTBI primer set was used. TCRdb recomputed calls from the multiplex PCR reads with MiXCR, one row per CDR3 protein. Among 530,000 or so distinct CDR3 sequences listed, approximately 17% were seen once. The sequenced material came from blood. The receptors stem from a woman in her late teens or twenties with Graves' ophthalmopathy.

V is TRBV9 and J is TRBJ1-3; the D gene is possibly TRBD1 (5 bases). This CDR3 comprises 15 residues. Trimming removed 3 bases from V and 4 bases from J, with 14 bases in between. Germline-derived CDR1 and CDR2 are SGDLS and YYNGEE. CDR3 loop: CASSGGVSLGNTIYF. DNA for the CDR3: TGTGCCAGCAGCGGGGGGGTCTCTTTAGGAAACACCATATATTTT.

This sequence joins TRBV6-1 and TRBJ2-1; D is perhaps TRBD1 (5 bases). The V end lost 1 base, the J end lost 1 base, and 11 bases lay between the germline ends. The CDR3 sequence is 16 residues long. CDR1 and CDR2 (germline): MNHNS, SASEGT. This CDR3 reads CASSEVLRASYNEQFF. As DNA, the CDR3 is TGTGCCAGCAGTGAAGTCCTCAGGGCGTCCTACAATGAGCAGTTCTTC.

This clonotype has more than one count but fewer than ten. This chain connects TRBV13 to TRBJ1-2, with 7 bases matching TRBD1. The V gene end was trimmed by 11 bases and the J gene end by 7 bases; junction bases not matched to a gene: 13. The CDR3 spans 13 residues. The germline V gene has CDR1 PRHDT and CDR2 FYEKMQ (reference sequence). CDR3 nucleotides: TGTGCCGGAGAGCACAGGGGTGGAACTGGCTACACCTTC. Translating it yields CAGEHRGGTGYTF.

This clonotype was counted many times. The CDR3 spells CASSNYNEQFF. The CDR3 DNA follows: TGTGCCAGCAGTAATTACAATGAGCAGTTCTTC. The chain is built from TRBV28 and TRBJ2-1; D is undetermined. CDR3 length: 11 residues. V gave up 5 bases and J gave up 4 bases, with 3 bases separating them. CDR1 MDHEN and CDR2 SYDVKM come from the germline V gene.

The chain is built from TRBV5-1 and TRBJ1-4, with D maybe TRBD1 (6 bases). The CDR3 runs 18 residues. Looked up from germline, CDR1 is SGHRS and CDR2 is YFSETQ. Trimming took 0 bases from V and 4 from J, leaving 19 bases between them. The CDR3 region has the DNA TGCGCCAGCAGCTTGGCCCGAGAATCAGACAGGTTTAATGAAAAACTGTTTTTT. This codes for CASSLARESDRFNEKLFF.

V and J are TRBV5-1 and TRBJ2-3; 7 nucleotides align to TRBD1. CDR3 length equals 15 residues. The trim removed 2 bases at V and 6 bases at J, leaving 9 bases unmatched. CDR1 is SGHRS and CDR2 is YFSETQ in the germline V gene. The CDR3 nucleotides read TGCGCCAGCAGCTTAGGGACAGCCGTGCTGGATACGCAGTATTTT. As protein: CASSLGTAVLDTQYF.

For this clonotype: At one boundary the junction diverges from the germline segment, which might be a read error. V usage is TRBV6-4 and J usage is TRBJ2-7; D unclear. The CDR3 is made up of 15 amino acids. Germline V gene data show CDR1 as MRHNA and CDR2 as SNTAGT. In DNA form, the CDR3 reads TGTGCCAGCAGTTACTCGATGCAGGATTCCTACGAGCAGTACTTC. Amino acid sequence: CASSYSMQDSYEQYF.

DNA of the CDR3: TGTGCCAGCAGCGTAGGTGGGACAACTAATGAAAAACTGTTTTTT. It codes for CASSVGGTTNEKLFF. The chain is built from TRBV9 and TRBJ1-4, with unresolved D. Germline V gene lookup returns CDR1 SGDLS and CDR2 YYNGEE. This CDR3 is 15 amino acids long. Trimming removed 0 bases from V and 0 bases from J, with 6 bases in between.

This clonotype has a handful of counts. As DNA, the CDR3 is TGTGCCAGCAGCCTTATGGGGCAGGGGTACGAGACCCAGTACTTC. It encodes CASSLMGQGYETQYF. The genes are TRBV9 and TRBJ2-5, with D possibly matching TRBD1 (6 bases). Germline CDR1 reads SGDLS; CDR2 reads YYNGEE. The CDR3 consists of 15 residues. With 4 bases removed from V and 5 bases from J, the gap between germline ends came to 18 bases. Filled out from reference TRBV9 and TRBJ2-5, the complete variable domain reads DSGVTQTPKHLITATGQRVTLRCSPRSGDLSVYWYQQSLDQGLQFLIQYYNGEERAKGNILERFSAQQFPDLHSELNLSSLELGDSALYFCASSLMGQGYETQYFGPGTRLLVL.

The gene calls are TRBV6-1 and TRBJ2-2; no reliable D call. The ends were cut back, 4 bases at V and 3 bases at J, with 9 bases in the middle. The CDR3 is 14 residues long. In germline, CDR1 is MNHNS, CDR2 SASEGT. Here the CDR3 reads CASSGLPDTGELFF. DNA of the CDR3: TGTGCCAGCAGTGGACTTCCAGACACCGGGGAGCTGTTTTTT.

The J gene is TRBJ1-1, the V gene TRBV2, with a tentative D call TRBD1 (6 bases). Deletions cut 2 bases from V and 2 bases from J, with 18 bases between. The CDR3 is 17 residues long. The V gene's germline CDR1 is SNHLY and CDR2 FYNNEI. The CDR3 reads CASSESSEQGANTEAFF. Written as DNA, the CDR3 is TGTGCCAGCAGTGAAAGCTCGGAACAGGGCGCCAACACTGAAGCTTTCTTT.

This clonotype has at least ten counts. V and J are TRBV3-1 and TRBJ2-7, with D unresolved. Trimming left V 3 bases short and J 2 bases short, with 11 bases between. Germline V CDR1 and CDR2: LGHDT, YNNKEL (reference sequence). This CDR3 spans 14 amino acids. In DNA form, the CDR3 reads TGTGCCAGCAGCCAGCCTACCGTGGCCTACGAGCAGTACTTC. Protein sequence: CASSQPTVAYEQYF.

At least ten counts were recorded for this clonotype. The chain is built from TRBV28 and TRBJ2-2; D ambiguous. V was clipped by 5 bases and J by 2 bases, with 6 bases between them. In germline, CDR1 is MDHEN, CDR2 SYDVKM. The CDR3 loop spans 13 amino acids. The CDR3 loop is CASSTLNTGELFF. In DNA form, the CDR3 reads TGTGCCAGCAGTACCCTAAACACCGGGGAGCTGTTTTTT.

The sample holds many counts of this clonotype. The CDR3 coding sequence is TGTGCCAGCAGTTGGGTGACACTACGAACGAACACCGGGGAGCTGTTTTTT. Amino acid sequence: CASSWVTLRTNTGELFF. The chain has TRBV27 and TRBJ2-2; D call uncertain. CDR3 size: 17 residues. The germline gives CDR1 MNHEY, CDR2 SMNVEV (reference sequence). Trimming removed 4 bases at V and 0 bases at J, with 15 bases between.

This clonotype was counted at least ten times. The chain has TRBV2 and TRBJ2-1; 10 bases agree with TRBD1. V was pared by 1 base and J by 5 bases, with 2 bases of the junction left unmatched. There are 15 residues in the CDR3. In germline, CDR1 is SNHLY, CDR2 FYNNEI. CDR3 residues: CASSEGQGAHNEQFF. In nucleotides, the CDR3 is TGTGCCAGCAGTGAAGGACAGGGGGCCCACAATGAGCAGTTCTTC.